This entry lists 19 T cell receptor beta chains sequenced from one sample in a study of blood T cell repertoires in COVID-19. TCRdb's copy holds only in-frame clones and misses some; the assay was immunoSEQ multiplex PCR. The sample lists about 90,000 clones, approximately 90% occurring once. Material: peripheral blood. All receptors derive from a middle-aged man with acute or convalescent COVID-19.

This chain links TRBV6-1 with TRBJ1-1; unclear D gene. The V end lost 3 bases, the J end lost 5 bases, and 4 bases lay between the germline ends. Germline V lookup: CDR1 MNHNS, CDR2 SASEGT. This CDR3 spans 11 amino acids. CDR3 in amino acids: CASSERTEAFF. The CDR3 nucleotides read TGTGCCAGCAGTGAGAGGACTGAAGCTTTCTTT.

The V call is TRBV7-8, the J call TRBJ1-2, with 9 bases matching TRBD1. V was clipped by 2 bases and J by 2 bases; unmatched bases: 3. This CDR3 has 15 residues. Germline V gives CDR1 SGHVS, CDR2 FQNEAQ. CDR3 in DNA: TGTGCCAGCAGCTTACGGACAGGGGACAACTATGGCTACACCTTC. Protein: CASSLRTGDNYGYTF.

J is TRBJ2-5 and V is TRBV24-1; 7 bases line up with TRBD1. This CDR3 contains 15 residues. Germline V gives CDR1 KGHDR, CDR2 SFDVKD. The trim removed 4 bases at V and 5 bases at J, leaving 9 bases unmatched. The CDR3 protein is CATSEPDRAGETQYF. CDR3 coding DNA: TGTGCCACCAGTGAACCCGACAGGGCAGGGGAGACCCAGTACTTC.

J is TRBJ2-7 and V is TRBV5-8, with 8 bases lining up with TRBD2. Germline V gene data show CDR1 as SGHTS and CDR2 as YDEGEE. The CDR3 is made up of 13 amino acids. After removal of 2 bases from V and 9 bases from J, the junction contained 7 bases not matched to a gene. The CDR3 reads CASSFRGRTGQYF. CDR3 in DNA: TGTGCCAGCAGCTTCCGCGGGAGGACCGGGCAGTACTTC. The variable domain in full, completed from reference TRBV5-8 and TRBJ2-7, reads EAGVTQSPTHLIKTRGQQATLRCSPISGHTSVYWYQQALGLGLQFLLWYDEGEERNRGNFPPRFSGRQFPNYSSELNVNALELEDSALYLCASSFRGRTGQYFGPGTRLTVT.

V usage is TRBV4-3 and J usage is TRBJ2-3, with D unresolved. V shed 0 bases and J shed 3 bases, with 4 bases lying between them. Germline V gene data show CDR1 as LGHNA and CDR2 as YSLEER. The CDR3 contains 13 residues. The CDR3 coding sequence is TGCGCCAGCAGCCAAGATTCAACAGATACGCAGTATTTT. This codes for CASSQDSTDTQYF.

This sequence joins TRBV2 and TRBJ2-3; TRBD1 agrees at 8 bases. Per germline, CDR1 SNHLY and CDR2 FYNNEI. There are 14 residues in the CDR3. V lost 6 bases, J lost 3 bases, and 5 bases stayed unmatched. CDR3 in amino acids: CASRLRGLTDTQYF. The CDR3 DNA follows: TGTGCCAGCAGGCTCAGGGGGCTTACAGATACGCAGTATTTT.

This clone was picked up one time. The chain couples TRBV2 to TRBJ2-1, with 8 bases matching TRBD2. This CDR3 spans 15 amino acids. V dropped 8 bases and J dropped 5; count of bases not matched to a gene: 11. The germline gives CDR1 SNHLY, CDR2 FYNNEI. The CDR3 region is CASRSGGTRHNEQFF. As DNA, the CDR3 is TGTGCCAGCCGATCGGGGGGGACCCGACACAATGAGCAGTTCTTC.

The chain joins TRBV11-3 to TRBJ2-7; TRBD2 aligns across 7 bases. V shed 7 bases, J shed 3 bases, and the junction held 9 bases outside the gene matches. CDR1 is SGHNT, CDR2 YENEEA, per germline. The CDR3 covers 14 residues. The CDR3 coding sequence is TGTGCCAGCACCCCGGGGGGTTTAAACTACGAGCAGTACTTC. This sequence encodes CASTPGGLNYEQYF.

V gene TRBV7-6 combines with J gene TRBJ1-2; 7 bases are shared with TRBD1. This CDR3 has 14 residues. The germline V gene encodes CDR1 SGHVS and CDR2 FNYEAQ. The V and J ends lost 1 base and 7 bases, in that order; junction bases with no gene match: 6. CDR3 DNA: TGTGCCAGCAGCTTAGGTCCAGGGGGATCTGGCTACACCTTC. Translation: CASSLGPGGSGYTF.

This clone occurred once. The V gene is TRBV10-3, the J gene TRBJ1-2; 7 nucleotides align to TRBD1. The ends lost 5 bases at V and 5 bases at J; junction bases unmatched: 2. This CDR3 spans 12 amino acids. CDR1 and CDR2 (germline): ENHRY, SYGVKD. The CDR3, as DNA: TGTGCCATCAGTCAGGGGGAATATGGCTACACCTTC. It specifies CAISQGEYGYTF.

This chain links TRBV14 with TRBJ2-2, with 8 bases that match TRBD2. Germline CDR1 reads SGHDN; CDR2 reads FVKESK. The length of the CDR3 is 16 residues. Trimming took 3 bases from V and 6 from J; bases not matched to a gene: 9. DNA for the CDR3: TGTGCCAGCAGCCACTTTCAAGCGGGAGCAGCCGGGGAGCTGTTTTTT. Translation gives CASSHFQAGAAGELFF.

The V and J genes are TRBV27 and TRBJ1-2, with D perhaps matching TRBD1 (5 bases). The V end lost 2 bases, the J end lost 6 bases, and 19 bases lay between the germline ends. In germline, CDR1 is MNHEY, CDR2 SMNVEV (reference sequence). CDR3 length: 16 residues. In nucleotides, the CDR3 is TGTGCCAGCAGTTTAATTAAGGGGCAGGGTCACGATGGCTACACCTTC. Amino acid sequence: CASSLIKGQGHDGYTF.

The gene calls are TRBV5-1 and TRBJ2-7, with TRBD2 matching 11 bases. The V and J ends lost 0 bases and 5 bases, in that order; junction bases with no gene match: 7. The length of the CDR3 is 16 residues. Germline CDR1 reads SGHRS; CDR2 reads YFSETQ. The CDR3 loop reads CASSLVSLAGAHEQYF. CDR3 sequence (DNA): TGCGCCAGCAGCTTGGTTTCACTAGCGGGAGCCCACGAGCAGTACTTC. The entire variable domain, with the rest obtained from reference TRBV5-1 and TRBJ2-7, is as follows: KAGVTQTPRYLIKTRGQQVTLSCSPISGHRSVSWYQQTPGQGLQFLFEYFSETQRNKGNFPGRFSGRQFSNSRSEMNVSTLELGDSALYLCASSLVSLAGAHEQYFGPGTRLTVT.

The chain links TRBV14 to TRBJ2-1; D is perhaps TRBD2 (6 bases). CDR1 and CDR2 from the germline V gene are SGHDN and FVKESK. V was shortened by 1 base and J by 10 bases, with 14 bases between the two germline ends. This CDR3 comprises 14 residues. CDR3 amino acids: CASSQVRGASEQFF. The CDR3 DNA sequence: TGTGCCAGCAGCCAAGTACGCGGGGCCAGCGAGCAGTTCTTC.

In nucleotides, the CDR3 is TGCGCCAGCAGATTTGCGGGGCCAAACACTGAAGCTTTCTTT. Protein product: CASRFAGPNTEAFF. V and J are TRBV5-1 and TRBJ1-1; a weak D match, TRBD1 (5 bases). V dropped 5 bases and J dropped 2 bases, with 13 bases sitting between them. This CDR3 is 14 amino acids long. The V gene's germline CDR1 is SGHRS and CDR2 YFSETQ. The whole variable domain, filled in from reference TRBV5-1 and TRBJ1-1, reads KAGVTQTPRYLIKTRGQQVTLSCSPISGHRSVSWYQQTPGQGLQFLFEYFSETQRNKGNFPGRFSGRQFSNSRSEMNVSTLELGDSALYLCASRFAGPNTEAFFGQGTRLTVV.

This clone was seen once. CDR3 coding DNA: TGTGCCAGCAGTTACACGGGGGGACTAGCGGGTTTTGATGAGCAGTTCTTC. Translating gives CASSYTGGLAGFDEQFF. The chain links TRBV6-2 or TRBV6-3 to TRBJ2-1, with 12 bases identical to TRBD2. Looked up from germline, CDR1 is MNHEY and CDR2 is SVGEGT. The CDR3 has 17 residues. The V and J ends lost 2 bases and 8 bases, in that order; junction bases with no gene match: 10.

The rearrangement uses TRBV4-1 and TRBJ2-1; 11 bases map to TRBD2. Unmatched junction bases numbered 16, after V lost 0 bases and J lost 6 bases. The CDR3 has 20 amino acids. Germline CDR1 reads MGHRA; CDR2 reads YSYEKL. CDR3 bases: TGCGCCAGCAGCCAAGATGACGAGAGAACTAGCGGGAGATACGGCAATGAGCAGTTCTTC. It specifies CASSQDDERTSGRYGNEQFF.

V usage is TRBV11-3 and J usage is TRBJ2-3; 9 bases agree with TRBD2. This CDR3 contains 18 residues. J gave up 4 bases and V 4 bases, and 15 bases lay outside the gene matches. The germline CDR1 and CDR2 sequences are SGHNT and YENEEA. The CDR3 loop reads CASSSPLSGSTWADTQYF. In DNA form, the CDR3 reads TGTGCCAGCAGCTCACCCCTTAGCGGGAGTACATGGGCAGATACGCAGTATTTT.

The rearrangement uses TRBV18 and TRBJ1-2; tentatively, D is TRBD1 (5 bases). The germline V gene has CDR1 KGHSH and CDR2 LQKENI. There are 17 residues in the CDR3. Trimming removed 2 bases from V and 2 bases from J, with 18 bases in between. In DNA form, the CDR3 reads TGTGCCAGCTCACCAACATCAACTGTGGGGGGAAACTATGGCTACACCTTC. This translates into CASSPTSTVGGNYGYTF. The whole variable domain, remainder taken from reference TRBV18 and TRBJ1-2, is NAGVMQNPRHLVRRRGQEARLRCSPMKGHSHVYWYRQLPEEGLKFMVYLQKENIIDESGMPKERFSAEFPKEGPSILRIQQVVRGDSAAYFCASSPTSTVGGNYGYTFGSGTRLTVV.